A selection of T cell receptor beta chains follows, all from one sample in a study of shared clonotypes between healthy human individuals. The data were produced by immunoSEQ multiplex PCR, yet TCRdb's version contains in-frame clones alone and is incomplete. The data show about 2.3 million clones, over 90% seen once. Sequenced input: naive CD4+ T cells from PBMCs. The receptors shown here come from a man between 18 and 29 years old in good health. Some clones in this sample may be carry-over from other donors' samples. The CDR3 runs from the conserved cysteine through the conserved F or W. D genes are given only for firm matches. The size of a clone is reported for some rows only, either as once, few or many, or as a class for expanded clones.

j_gene: TRBJ2-7; v_gene: TRBV5-1; d_gene: .; abundance: .; CDR3aa: CASSTDPLDLGGEQYF; CDR3nt: TGCGCCAGCAGCACCGATCCATTGGACTTAGGCGGCGAGCAGTACTTC
j_gene: TRBJ2-3; v_gene: TRBV6-4; d_gene: .; abundance: .; CDR3aa: CASSDSAGHTDTQYF; CDR3nt: TGTGCCAGCAGTGACTCGGCCGGCCACACAGATACGCAGTATTTT
j_gene: TRBJ2-3; v_gene: TRBV28; d_gene: TRBD2; abundance: .; CDR3aa: CASTRPGLAPPSTDTQYF; CDR3nt: TGTGCCAGCACTCGTCCGGGACTAGCGCCTCCTAGCACAGATACGCAGTATTTT
j_gene: TRBJ2-7; v_gene: TRBV30; d_gene: TRBD2; abundance: .; CDR3aa: CAWREGSPYEQYF; CDR3nt: TGTGCCTGGCGGGAGGGCTCTCCCTACGAGCAGTACTTC
j_gene: TRBJ2-3; v_gene: TRBV19; d_gene: TRBD2; abundance: .; CDR3aa: CASSIAGGGTDTQYF; CDR3nt: TGTGCCAGTAGTATTGCGGGAGGGGGCACAGATACGCAGTATTTT
j_gene: TRBJ2-1; v_gene: TRBV7-2; d_gene: .; abundance: once; CDR3aa: CASSLLSADYNEQFF; CDR3nt: TGTGCCAGCAGCTTATTGTCGGCAGATTACAATGAGCAGTTCTTC
j_gene: TRBJ2-1; v_gene: TRBV6-6; d_gene: TRBD2; abundance: .; CDR3aa: CASSRLADAHNEQFF; CDR3nt: TGTGCCAGCAGTCGCCTAGCGGACGCCCACAATGAGCAGTTCTTC
j_gene: TRBJ2-7; v_gene: TRBV14; d_gene: .; abundance: .; CDR3aa: CASSQEESLVYEQYF; CDR3nt: TGTGCCAGCAGCCAAGAAGAGTCCTTAGTCTACGAGCAGTACTTC
j_gene: TRBJ2-7; v_gene: TRBV10-3; d_gene: TRBD2; abundance: .; CDR3aa: CAILSLLAGGPRGPEQYF; CDR3nt: TGTGCCATCTTGTCCTTACTAGCGGGAGGGCCGAGGGGGCCAGAGCAGTACTTC
j_gene: TRBJ2-1; v_gene: TRBV6-4; d_gene: TRBD2; abundance: .; CDR3aa: CASRPTSGPNEQFF; CDR3nt: TGTGCCAGCAGACCGACTAGCGGACCCAATGAGCAGTTCTTC
j_gene: TRBJ2-7; v_gene: TRBV28; d_gene: .; abundance: .; CDR3aa: CATNVAGGAYEQYF; CDR3nt: TGTGCCACCAATGTGGCAGGGGGGGCCTACGAGCAGTACTTC
j_gene: TRBJ2-7; v_gene: TRBV7-9; d_gene: .; abundance: once; CDR3aa: CASSSKRPEQYF; CDR3nt: TGTGCCAGCAGCTCGAAACGGCCCGAGCAGTACTTC
j_gene: TRBJ2-3; v_gene: TRBV27; d_gene: TRBD2; abundance: .; CDR3aa: CASSLSPSGRASDTQYF; CDR3nt: TGTGCCAGCAGTTTATCCCCTAGCGGGAGGGCCTCTGATACGCAGTATTTT
j_gene: TRBJ1-4; v_gene: TRBV6-5; d_gene: .; abundance: .; CDR3aa: CASSRQGSKEKLFF; CDR3nt: TGTGCCAGCAGTCGCCAGGGATCCAAGGAAAAACTGTTTTTT
j_gene: TRBJ2-7; v_gene: TRBV28; d_gene: TRBD1; abundance: once; CDR3aa: CASSFGSKGGDGQYF; CDR3nt: TGTGCCAGCAGTTTTGGGTCAAAAGGGGGCGACGGGCAGTACTTC
j_gene: TRBJ2-1; v_gene: TRBV27; d_gene: .; abundance: .; CDR3aa: CASSLSFLGEFIYNEQFF; CDR3nt: TGTGCCAGCAGTTTATCCTTCCTCGGGGAGTTTATCTACAATGAGCAGTTCTTC
j_gene: TRBJ1-1; v_gene: TRBV7-2; d_gene: .; abundance: .; CDR3aa: CASSDYYRERNTEAFF; CDR3nt: TGTGCCAGCAGCGACTACTACAGGGAGAGGAACACTGAAGCTTTCTTT
j_gene: TRBJ1-4; v_gene: TRBV28; d_gene: TRBD1; abundance: .; CDR3aa: CASSSNRGRSNEKLFF; CDR3nt: TGTGCCAGCAGCTCGAACAGGGGGCGAAGTAATGAAAAACTGTTTTTT
j_gene: TRBJ2-1; v_gene: TRBV7-2; d_gene: .; abundance: .; CDR3aa: CASSLVATSSYNEQFF; CDR3nt: TGTGCCAGCAGCTTAGTAGCGACTAGCTCCTACAATGAGCAGTTCTTC
j_gene: TRBJ2-7; v_gene: TRBV18; d_gene: .; abundance: .; CDR3aa: CASSPRASVSEGVEQYF; CDR3nt: TGTGCCAGCTCACCCCGCGCGTCGGTTTCGGAGGGGGTCGAGCAGTACTTC
j_gene: TRBJ1-1; v_gene: TRBV5-1; d_gene: TRBD1; abundance: .; CDR3aa: CASSLKDRGPMNTEAFF; CDR3nt: TGCGCCAGCAGCTTAAAAGACAGGGGCCCGATGAACACTGAAGCTTTCTTT
j_gene: TRBJ2-5; v_gene: TRBV15; d_gene: TRBD2; abundance: .; CDR3aa: CATSSYLAGGPTETQYF; CDR3nt: TGTGCCACCAGCAGTTACCTAGCGGGAGGGCCTACGGAGACCCAGTACTTC
j_gene: TRBJ1-2; v_gene: TRBV29-1; d_gene: TRBD1; abundance: .; CDR3aa: CSLGTDYGYTF; CDR3nt: TGCAGCCTGGGGACAGACTATGGCTACACCTTC
j_gene: TRBJ1-2; v_gene: TRBV7-9; d_gene: .; abundance: few; CDR3aa: CASSPHWDYGYTF; CDR3nt: TGTGCCAGCAGCCCTCATTGGGACTATGGCTACACCTTC
j_gene: TRBJ2-1; v_gene: TRBV6-5; d_gene: TRBD1; abundance: .; CDR3aa: CASSYSAGGWNEQFF; CDR3nt: TGTGCCAGCAGTTACTCGGCAGGGGGCTGGAATGAGCAGTTCTTC
j_gene: TRBJ1-4; v_gene: TRBV2; d_gene: .; abundance: .; CDR3aa: CASLRYTDREKLFF; CDR3nt: TGTGCCAGCCTACGGTACACGGACCGGGAAAAACTGTTTTTT
j_gene: TRBJ1-1; v_gene: TRBV28; d_gene: .; abundance: .; CDR3aa: CASSLFSTGNTEAFF; CDR3nt: TGTGCCAGCAGTTTATTCTCGACAGGCAACACTGAAGCTTTCTTT
j_gene: TRBJ2-7; v_gene: TRBV28; d_gene: .; abundance: .; CDR3aa: CASTLTGEEGPYEQYF; CDR3nt: TGTGCCAGCACCCTCACGGGTGAGGAGGGACCCTACGAGCAGTACTTC